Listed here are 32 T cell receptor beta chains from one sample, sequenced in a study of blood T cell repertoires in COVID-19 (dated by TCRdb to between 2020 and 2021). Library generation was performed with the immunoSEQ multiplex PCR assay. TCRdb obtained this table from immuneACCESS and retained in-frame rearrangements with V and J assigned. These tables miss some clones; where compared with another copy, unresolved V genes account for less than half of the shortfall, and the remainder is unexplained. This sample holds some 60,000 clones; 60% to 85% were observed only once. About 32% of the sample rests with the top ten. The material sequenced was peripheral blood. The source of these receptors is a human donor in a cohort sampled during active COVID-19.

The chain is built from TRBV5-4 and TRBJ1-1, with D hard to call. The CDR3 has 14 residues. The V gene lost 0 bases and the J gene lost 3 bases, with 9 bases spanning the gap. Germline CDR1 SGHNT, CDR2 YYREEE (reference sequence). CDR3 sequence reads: CASSLGRYDTEAFF. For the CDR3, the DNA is TGTGCCAGCAGCTTGGGCAGGTATGACACTGAAGCTTTCTTT.

CDR3 sequence: CASSPGTGDGYTF. The CDR3 bases are TGTGCCAGCAGTCCGGGGACAGGGGATGGCTACACCTTC. The chain employs TRBV28 and TRBJ1-2, with 10 bases identical to TRBD1. Per the germline V gene, CDR1 is MDHEN and CDR2 is SYDVKM. The V gene end was trimmed by 5 bases and the J gene end by 6 bases; junction bases not matched to a gene: 3. The CDR3 runs to 13 residues.

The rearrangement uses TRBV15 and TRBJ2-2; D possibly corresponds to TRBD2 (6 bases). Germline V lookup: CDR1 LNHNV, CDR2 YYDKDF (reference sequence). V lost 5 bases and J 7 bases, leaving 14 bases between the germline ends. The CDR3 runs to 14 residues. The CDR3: CATSGGGIGGELFF. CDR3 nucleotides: TGTGCCACCAGCGGGGGAGGCATAGGCGGGGAGCTGTTTTTT.

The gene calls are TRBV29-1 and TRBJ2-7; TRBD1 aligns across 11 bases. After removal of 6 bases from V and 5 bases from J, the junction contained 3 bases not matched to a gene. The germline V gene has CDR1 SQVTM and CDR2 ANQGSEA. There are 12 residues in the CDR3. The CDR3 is CSVGQGVDEQYF. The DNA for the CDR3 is TGCAGCGTGGGACAGGGGGTAGACGAGCAGTACTTC.

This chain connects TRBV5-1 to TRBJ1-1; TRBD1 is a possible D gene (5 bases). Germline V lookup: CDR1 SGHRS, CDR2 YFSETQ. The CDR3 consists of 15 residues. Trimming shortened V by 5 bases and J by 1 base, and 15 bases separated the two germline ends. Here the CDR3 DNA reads TGCGCCAGCAGGGAAACCAGGGAGGCGAACACTGAAGCTTTCTTT. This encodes CASRETREANTEAFF.

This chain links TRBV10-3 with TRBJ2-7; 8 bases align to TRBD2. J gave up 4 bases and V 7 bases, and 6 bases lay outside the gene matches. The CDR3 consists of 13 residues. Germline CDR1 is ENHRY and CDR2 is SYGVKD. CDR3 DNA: TGTGCCATCATTCCTGCGGGAGGATACGAGCAGTACTTC. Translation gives CAIIPAGGYEQYF.

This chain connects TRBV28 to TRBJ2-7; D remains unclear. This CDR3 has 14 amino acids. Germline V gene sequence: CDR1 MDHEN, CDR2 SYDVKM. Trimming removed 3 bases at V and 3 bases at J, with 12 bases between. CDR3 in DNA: TGTGCCAGCAGTTTTCTAGGCGAAAACTACGAGCAGTACTTC. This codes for CASSFLGENYEQYF.

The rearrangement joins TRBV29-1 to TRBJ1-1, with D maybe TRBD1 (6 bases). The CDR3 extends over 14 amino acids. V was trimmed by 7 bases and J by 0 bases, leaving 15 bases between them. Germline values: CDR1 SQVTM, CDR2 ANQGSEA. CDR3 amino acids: CSAAPGQMNTEAFF. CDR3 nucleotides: TGCAGCGCCGCCCCAGGACAGATGAACACTGAAGCTTTCTTT. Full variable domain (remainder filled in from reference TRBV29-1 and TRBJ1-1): SAVISQKPSRDICQRGTSLTIQCQVDSQVTMMFWYRQQPGQSLTLIATANQGSEATYESGFVIDKFPISRPNLTFSTLTVSNMSPEDSSIYLCSAAPGQMNTEAFFGQGTRLTVV.

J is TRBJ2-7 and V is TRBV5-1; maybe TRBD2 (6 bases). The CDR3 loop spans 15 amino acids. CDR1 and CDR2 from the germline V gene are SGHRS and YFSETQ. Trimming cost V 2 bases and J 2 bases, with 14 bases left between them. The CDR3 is CASSLYGGATYEQYF. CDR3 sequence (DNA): TGCGCCAGCAGCTTATACGGCGGGGCCACCTACGAGCAGTACTTC.

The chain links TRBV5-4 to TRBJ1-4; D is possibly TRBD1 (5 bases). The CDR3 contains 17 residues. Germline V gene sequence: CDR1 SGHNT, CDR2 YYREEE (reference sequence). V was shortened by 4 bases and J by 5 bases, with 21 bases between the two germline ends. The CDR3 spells CASSPGSPGEKNEKLFF. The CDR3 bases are TGTGCCAGCAGCCCCGGGAGCCCGGGGGAAAAAAATGAAAAACTGTTTTTT. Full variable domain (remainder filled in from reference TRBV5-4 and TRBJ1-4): ETGVTQSPTHLIKTRGQQVTLRCSSQSGHNTVSWYQQALGQGPQFIFQYYREEENGRGNFPPRFSGLQFPNYSSELNVNALELDDSALYLCASSPGSPGEKNEKLFFGSGTQLSVL.

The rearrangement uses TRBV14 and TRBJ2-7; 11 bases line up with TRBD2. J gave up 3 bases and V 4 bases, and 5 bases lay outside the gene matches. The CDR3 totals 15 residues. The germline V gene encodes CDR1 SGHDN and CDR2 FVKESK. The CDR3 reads CASSRGLAGLYEQYF. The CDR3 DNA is TGTGCCAGCAGCCGCGGACTAGCGGGTCTCTACGAGCAGTACTTC.

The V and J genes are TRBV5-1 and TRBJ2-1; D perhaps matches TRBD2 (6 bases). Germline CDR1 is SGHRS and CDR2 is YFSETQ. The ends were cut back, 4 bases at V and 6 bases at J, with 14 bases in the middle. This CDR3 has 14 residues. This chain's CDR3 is CASSPEGRRNEQFF. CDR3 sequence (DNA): TGCGCCAGCAGCCCGGAGGGCCGACGCAATGAGCAGTTCTTC.

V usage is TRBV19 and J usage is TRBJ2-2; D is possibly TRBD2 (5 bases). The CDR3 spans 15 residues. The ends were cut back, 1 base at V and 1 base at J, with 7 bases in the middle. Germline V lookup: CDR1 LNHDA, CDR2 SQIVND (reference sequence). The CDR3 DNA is TGTGCCAGTAGTATAGTCGCGGGGAACACCGGGGAGCTGTTTTTT. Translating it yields CASSIVAGNTGELFF. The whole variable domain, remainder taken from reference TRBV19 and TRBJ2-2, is DGGITQSPKYLFRKEGQNVTLSCEQNLNHDAMYWYRQDPGQGLRLIYYSQIVNDFQKGDIAEGYSVSREKKESFPLTVTSAQKNPTAFYLCASSIVAGNTGELFFGEGSRLTVL.

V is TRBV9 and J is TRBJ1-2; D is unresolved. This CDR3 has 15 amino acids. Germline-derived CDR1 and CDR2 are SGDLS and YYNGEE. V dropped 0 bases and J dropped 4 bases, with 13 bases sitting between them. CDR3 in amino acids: CASSVGRSVGYGYTF. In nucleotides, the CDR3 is TGTGCCAGCAGCGTAGGGCGGTCCGTGGGCTATGGCTACACCTTC.

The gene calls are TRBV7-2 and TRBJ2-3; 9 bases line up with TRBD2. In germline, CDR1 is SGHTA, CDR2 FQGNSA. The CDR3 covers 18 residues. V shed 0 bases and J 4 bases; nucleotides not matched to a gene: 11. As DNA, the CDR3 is TGTGCCAGCAGCTTAGCGCAATCTGCGGGGGGGGAGGCAGATACGCAGTATTTT. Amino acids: CASSLAQSAGGEADTQYF. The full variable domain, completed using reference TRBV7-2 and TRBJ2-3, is GAGVSQSPSNKVTEKGKDVELRCDPISGHTALYWYRQSLGQGLEFLIYFQGNSAPDKSGLPSDRFSAERTGGSVSTLTIQRTQQEDSAVYLCASSLAQSAGGEADTQYFGPGTRLTVL.

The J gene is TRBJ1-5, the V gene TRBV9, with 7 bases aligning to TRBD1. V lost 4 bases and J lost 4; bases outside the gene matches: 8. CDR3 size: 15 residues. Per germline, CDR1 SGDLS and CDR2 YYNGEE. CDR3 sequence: CASSLRGFRNQPQHF. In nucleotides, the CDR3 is TGTGCCAGCAGCCTCAGGGGGTTTAGGAATCAGCCCCAGCATTTT.

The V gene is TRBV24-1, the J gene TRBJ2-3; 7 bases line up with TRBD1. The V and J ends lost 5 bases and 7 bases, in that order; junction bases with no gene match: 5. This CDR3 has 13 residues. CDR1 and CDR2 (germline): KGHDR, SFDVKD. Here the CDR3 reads CATSGQGRNTQYF. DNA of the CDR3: TGTGCCACCAGTGGACAGGGCAGGAATACGCAGTATTTT.

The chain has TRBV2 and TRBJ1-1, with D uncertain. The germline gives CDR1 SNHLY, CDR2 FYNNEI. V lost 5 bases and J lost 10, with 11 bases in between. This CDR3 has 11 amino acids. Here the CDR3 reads CASSFDRGAFF. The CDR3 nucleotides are TGTGCCAGCAGTTTTGACCGGGGAGCTTTCTTT. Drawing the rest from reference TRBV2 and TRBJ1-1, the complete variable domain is EPEVTQTPSHQVTQMGQEVILRCVPISNHLYFYWYRQILGQKVEFLVSFYNNEISEKSEIFDDQFSVERPDGSNFTLKIRSTKLEDSAMYFCASSFDRGAFFGQGTRLTVV.

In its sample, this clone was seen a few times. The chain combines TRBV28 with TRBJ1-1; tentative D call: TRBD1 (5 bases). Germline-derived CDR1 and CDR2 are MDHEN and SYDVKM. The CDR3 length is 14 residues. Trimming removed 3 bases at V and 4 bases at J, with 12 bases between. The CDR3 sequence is CASSLGIRGTEAFF. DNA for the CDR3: TGTGCCAGCAGTTTGGGGATTAGGGGCACTGAAGCTTTCTTT. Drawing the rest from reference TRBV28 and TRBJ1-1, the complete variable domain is DVKVTQSSRYLVKRTGEKVFLECVQDMDHENMFWYRQDPGLGLRLIYFSYDVKMKEKGDIPEGYSVSREKKERFSLILESASTNQTSMYLCASSLGIRGTEAFFGQGTRLTVV.

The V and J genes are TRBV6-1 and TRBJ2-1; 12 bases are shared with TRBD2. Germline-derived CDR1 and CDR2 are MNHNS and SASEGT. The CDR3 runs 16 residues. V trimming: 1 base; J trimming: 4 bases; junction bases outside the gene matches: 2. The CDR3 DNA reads TGTGCCAGCAGTGAAGATGGGACTAGCGGGTACAATGAGCAGTTCTTC. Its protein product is CASSEDGTSGYNEQFF.

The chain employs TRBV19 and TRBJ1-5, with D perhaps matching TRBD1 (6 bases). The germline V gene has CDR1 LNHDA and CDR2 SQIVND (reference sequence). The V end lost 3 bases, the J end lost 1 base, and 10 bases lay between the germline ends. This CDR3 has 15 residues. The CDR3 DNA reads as TGTGCCAGTAGTATGAGGGGGTTGAGCAATCAGCCCCAGCATTTT. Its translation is CASSMRGLSNQPQHF.

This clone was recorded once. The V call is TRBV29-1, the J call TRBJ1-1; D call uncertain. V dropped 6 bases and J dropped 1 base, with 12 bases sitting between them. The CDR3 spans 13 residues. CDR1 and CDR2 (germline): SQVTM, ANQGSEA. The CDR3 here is CSVQQITNTEAFF. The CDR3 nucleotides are TGCAGCGTCCAACAGATAACGAACACTGAAGCTTTCTTT.

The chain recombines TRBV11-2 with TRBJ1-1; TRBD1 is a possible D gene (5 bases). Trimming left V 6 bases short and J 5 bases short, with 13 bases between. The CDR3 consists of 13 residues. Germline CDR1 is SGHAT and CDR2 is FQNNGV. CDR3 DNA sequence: TGTGCCAGCAGTTCAGGGCCTGGGACTGAAGCTTTCTTT. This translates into CASSSGPGTEAFF. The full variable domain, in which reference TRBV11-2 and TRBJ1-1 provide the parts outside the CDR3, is EAGVAQSPRYKIIEKRQSVAFWCNPISGHATLYWYQQILGQGPKLLIQFQNNGVVDDSQLPKDRFSAERLKGVDSTLKIQPAKLEDSAVYLCASSSGPGTEAFFGQGTRLTVV.

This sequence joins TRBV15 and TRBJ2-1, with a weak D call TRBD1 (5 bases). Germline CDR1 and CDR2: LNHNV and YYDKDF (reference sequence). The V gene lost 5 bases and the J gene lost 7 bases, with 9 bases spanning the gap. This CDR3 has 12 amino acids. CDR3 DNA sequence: TGTGCCACCAGCCGCAGGGCAAATGAGCAGTTCTTC. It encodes CATSRRANEQFF.

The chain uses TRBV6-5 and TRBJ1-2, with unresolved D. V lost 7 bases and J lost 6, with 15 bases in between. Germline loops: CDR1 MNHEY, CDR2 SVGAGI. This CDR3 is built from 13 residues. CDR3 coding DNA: TGTGCCAGCAATCTCCAGGTCGGCCATGGCTACACCTTC. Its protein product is CASNLQVGHGYTF.

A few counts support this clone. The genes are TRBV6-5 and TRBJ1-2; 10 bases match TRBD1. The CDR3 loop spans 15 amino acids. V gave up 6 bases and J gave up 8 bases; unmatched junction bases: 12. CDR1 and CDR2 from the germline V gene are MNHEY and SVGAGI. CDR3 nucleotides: TGTGCCAGCAGGAACCGACAGGGGGCGCCGGGGGGCTACACCTTC. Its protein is CASRNRQGAPGGYTF.

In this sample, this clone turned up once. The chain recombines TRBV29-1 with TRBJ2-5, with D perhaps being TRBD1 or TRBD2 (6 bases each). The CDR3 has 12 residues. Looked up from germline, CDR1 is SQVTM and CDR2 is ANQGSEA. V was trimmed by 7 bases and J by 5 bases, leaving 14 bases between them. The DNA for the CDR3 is TGCAGCGGGGGGGCAGGAGGGGAGACCCAGTACTTC. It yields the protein CSGGAGGETQYF.

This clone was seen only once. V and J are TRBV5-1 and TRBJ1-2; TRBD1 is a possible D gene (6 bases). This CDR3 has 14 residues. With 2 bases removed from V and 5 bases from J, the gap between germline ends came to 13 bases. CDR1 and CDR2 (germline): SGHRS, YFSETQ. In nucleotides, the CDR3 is TGCGCCAGCAGCTTCGGACAGACGTCTTATGGCTACACCTTC. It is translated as CASSFGQTSYGYTF.

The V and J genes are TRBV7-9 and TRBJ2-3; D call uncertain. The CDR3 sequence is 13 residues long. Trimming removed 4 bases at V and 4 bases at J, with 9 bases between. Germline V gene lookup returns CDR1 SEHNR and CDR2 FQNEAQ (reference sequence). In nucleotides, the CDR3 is TGTGCCAGCAGCTCCCATGGCCCAGATACGCAGTATTTT. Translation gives CASSSHGPDTQYF.

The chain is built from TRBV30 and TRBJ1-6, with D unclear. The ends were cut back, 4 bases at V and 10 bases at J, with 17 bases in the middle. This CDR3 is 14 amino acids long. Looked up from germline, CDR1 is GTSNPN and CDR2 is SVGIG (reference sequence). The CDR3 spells CAWKISPGGSPLHF. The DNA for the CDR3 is TGTGCCTGGAAAATTTCCCCGGGAGGGTCACCCCTCCACTTT. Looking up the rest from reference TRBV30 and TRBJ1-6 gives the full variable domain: SQTIHQWPATLVQPVGSPLSLECTVEGTSNPNLYWYRQAAGRGLQLLFYSVGIGQISSEVPQNLSASRPQDRQFILSSKKLLLSDSGFYLCAWKISPGGSPLHFGNGTRLTVT.

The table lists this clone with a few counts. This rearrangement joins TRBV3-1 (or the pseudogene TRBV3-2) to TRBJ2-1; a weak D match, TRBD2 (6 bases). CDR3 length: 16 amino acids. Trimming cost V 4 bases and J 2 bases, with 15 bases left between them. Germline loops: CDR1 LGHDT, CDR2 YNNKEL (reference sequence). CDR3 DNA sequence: TGTGCCAGCAGCCGCCCGGGCGGGGCTACCTACAATGAGCAGTTCTTC. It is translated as CASSRPGGATYNEQFF.

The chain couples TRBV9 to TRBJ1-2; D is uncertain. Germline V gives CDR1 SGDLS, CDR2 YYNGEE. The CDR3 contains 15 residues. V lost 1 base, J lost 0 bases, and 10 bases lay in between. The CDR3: CASSVPGQTNYGYTF. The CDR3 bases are TGTGCCAGCAGCGTACCAGGTCAAACTAACTATGGCTACACCTTC.